These 12 T cell receptor beta chains share one sample of origin, sequenced in a study of OX40 agonist ivuxolimab in advanced cancers. The library was generated by the immunoSEQ multiplex PCR assay. TCRdb holds this immuneACCESS table with in-frame rearrangements only. Some clones are missing; in checked studies, unresolved V genes explain under half, and the rest has no known cause. The sample records 80,000 to 100,000 clones, around 94% of which are singletons. Roughly 2.8% of the sample is in the top ten clones. Material: CD4+ or CD8+ T cells sorted from blood, obtained in a trial of the OX40 agonist ivuxolimab. The receptors originated from an adult with an advanced solid tumor such as melanoma, head and neck, liver or kidney cancer.

This chain links TRBV7-2 with TRBJ1-5; 10 bases are shared with TRBD1. With V trimmed by 4 bases and J by 0 bases, 3 bases remained unmatched. The CDR3 is made up of 16 amino acids. Germline V CDR1 and CDR2: SGHTA, FQGNSA. CDR3 sequence (DNA): TGTGCCAGCAGCTGGGGACAGGGGAATAGCAATCAGCCCCAGCATTTT. Its translation: CASSWGQGNSNQPQHF. The whole variable domain, filled in from reference TRBV7-2 and TRBJ1-5, reads GAGVSQSPSNKVTEKGKDVELRCDPISGHTALYWYRQSLGQGLEFLIYFQGNSAPDKSGLPSDRFSAERTGGSVSTLTIQRTQQEDSAVYLCASSWGQGNSNQPQHFGDGTRLSIL.

The chain carries TRBV5-5 and TRBJ2-1; D perhaps matches TRBD1 (5 bases). V gave up 4 bases and J gave up 6 bases, with 11 bases separating them. Germline lookup yields CDR1 SGHKS and CDR2 YYEKEE (reference sequence). This CDR3 is 13 amino acids long. CDR3 sequence (DNA): TGTGCCAGCAGCCCTGACAGCCTCAATGAGCAGTTCTTC. Translating it yields CASSPDSLNEQFF.

The rearrangement joins TRBV13 to TRBJ2-7; D is unresolved. The V gene lost 3 bases and the J gene lost 1 base, with 4 bases spanning the gap. Per germline, CDR1 PRHDT and CDR2 FYEKMQ (reference sequence). The CDR3 runs 12 residues. The CDR3 loop is CASSLTSYEQYF. In DNA form, the CDR3 reads TGTGCCAGCAGCTTGACTTCCTACGAGCAGTACTTC. Full variable domain (missing parts from reference TRBV13 and TRBJ2-7): AAGVIQSPRHLIKEKRETATLKCYPIPRHDTVYWYQQGPGQDPQFLISFYEKMQSDKGSIPDRFSAQQFSDYHSELNMSSLELGDSALYFCASSLTSYEQYFGPGTRLTVT.

In this sample, this clone turned up many times. The genes are TRBV2 and TRBJ2-7; D is unresolved. Germline loops: CDR1 SNHLY, CDR2 FYNNEI. This CDR3 contains 15 residues. Trimming removed 3 bases from V and 9 bases from J, with 21 bases in between. CDR3 sequence: CASSDEVRPMKGQYF. CDR3 sequence (DNA): TGTGCCAGCAGTGATGAAGTTCGGCCAATGAAAGGGCAGTACTTC.

The gene calls are TRBV27 and TRBJ1-2; 8 bases are shared with TRBD1. J lost 8 bases, V lost 4 bases, and 9 bases had no gene match. This CDR3 has 14 amino acids. Per germline, CDR1 MNHEY and CDR2 SMNVEV (reference sequence). Written as DNA, the CDR3 is TGTGCCAGCAGTTGGATTTCAGGGGGCAGAGGCTACACCTTC. Translating gives CASSWISGGRGYTF.

The chain has TRBV6-6 and TRBJ1-1; no clear D gene. CDR3 length: 14 amino acids. Germline V gives CDR1 MNHNY, CDR2 SVGAGI (reference sequence). V was shortened by 0 bases and J by 3 bases, with 8 bases between the two germline ends. The DNA of the CDR3 is TGTGCCAGCAGTTACTCCGCGGACTACACTGAAGCTTTCTTT. The encoded protein is CASSYSADYTEAFF.

CDR3 region: CASSSPGQRDNEQFF. CDR3 sequence (DNA): TGTGCCAGCAGCTCTCCGGGACAGAGAGACAATGAGCAGTTCTTC. The V gene is TRBV5-4, the J gene TRBJ2-1, with 7 positions matching TRBD1. The CDR3 is 15 residues long. Germline V gene sequence: CDR1 SGHNT, CDR2 YYREEE (reference sequence). Trimming removed 3 bases from V and 5 bases from J; junction bases left unmatched: 8.

The V call is TRBV6-1, the J call TRBJ1-5; D gene uncertain. Germline lookup yields CDR1 MNHNS and CDR2 SASEGT. V was trimmed by 6 bases and J by 3 bases, leaving 12 bases between them. This CDR3 region has 14 residues. The CDR3 protein is CASRAWESNQPQHF. The CDR3 DNA is TGTGCCAGCAGGGCCTGGGAGTCCAATCAGCCCCAGCATTTT.

The chain combines TRBV6-5 with TRBJ1-1; the D gene is possibly TRBD1 (6 bases). Germline values: CDR1 MNHEY, CDR2 SVGAGI. CDR3 size: 15 residues. V lost 5 bases to trimming and J lost 1 base, with 14 bases between them. The chain's CDR3 is CASSLQGSGNTEAFF. The CDR3 DNA is TGTGCCAGCAGTCTCCAGGGGTCGGGGAACACTGAAGCTTTCTTT.

The chain joins TRBV28 to TRBJ2-3; 11 nucleotides agree with TRBD2. CDR1 is MDHEN, CDR2 SYDVKM, per germline. Losses at the gene ends were 5 bases for V and 2 bases for J; bases not matched to a gene: 9. The CDR3 totals 17 residues. The CDR3: CASSPPGLAGFTDTQYF. The CDR3 nucleotides are TGTGCCAGCAGTCCCCCAGGACTAGCGGGTTTCACAGATACGCAGTATTTT.

V and J are TRBV27 and TRBJ2-7; TRBD1 might be the D (6 bases). This CDR3 contains 12 residues. Germline values: CDR1 MNHEY, CDR2 SMNVEV (reference sequence). Trimming left V 5 bases short and J 5 bases short, with 10 bases between. The DNA for the CDR3 is TGTGCCAGCAGTCAACAGGGTCACGAGCAGTACTTC. It specifies CASSQQGHEQYF.

The CDR3 loop reads CASAIFSGAHNEQFF. The CDR3 DNA sequence: TGTGCCAGCGCCATCTTCAGCGGGGCACACAATGAGCAGTTCTTC. This chain uses TRBV2 with TRBJ2-1; 7 bases fit TRBD2. J was trimmed by 5 bases and V by 8 bases; bases with no gene match: 12. Germline V CDR1 and CDR2: SNHLY, FYNNEI. The CDR3 length is 15 residues.